Below are 3 T cell receptor beta chains sequenced from a single sample in a study of T cells in Graves' hyperthyroidism and ophthalmopathy. TCR beta CDR3 regions were amplified from RNA transcripts. The HTBI primer set was used in a first-round RT-PCR of the TCR CDR3. TCRdb passed the multiplex PCR reads through MiXCR, listing each CDR3 protein once. Of approximately 400,000 distinct CDR3 sequences in the sample, around 14% are singletons; the top ten hold roughly 14%. The sample comprised blood. Receptors were obtained from a woman aged 18 to 35 with Graves' hyperthyroidism.

The sample holds many counts of this clonotype. This chain links TRBV7-2 with TRBJ2-3; tentative D call: TRBD1 (5 bases). The V gene's germline CDR1 is SGHTA and CDR2 FQGNSA. The CDR3 is 15 residues long. Trimming cost V 5 bases and J 5 bases, with 17 bases left between them. As DNA, the CDR3 is TGTGCCAGCAGCCCTTCCTCCAGGGATGGAGATACGCAGTATTTT. This gives the protein CASSPSSRDGDTQYF.

There are many counts of this clonotype. This chain joins TRBV29-1 and TRBJ2-1, with 11 bases aligning to TRBD2. The CDR3 sequence is 15 residues long. Per the germline V gene, CDR1 is SQVTM and CDR2 is ANQGSEA. V trimming: 1 base; J trimming: 7 bases; junction bases outside the gene matches: 6. In DNA form, the CDR3 reads TGCAGCGTTGAAGTGGTAGCGGGGGGGATAAATGAGCAGTTCTTC. Amino acid sequence: CSVEVVAGGINEQFF.

As concerns this clonotype: Given a much more abundant clone one base away, this may be a read error. The chain carries TRBV10-3 and TRBJ2-7, with a tentative D call TRBD2 (6 bases). Germline CDR1 reads ENHRY; CDR2 reads SYGVKD. The CDR3 spans 15 residues. Trimming removed 4 bases at V and 2 bases at J, with 15 bases between. The CDR3 DNA is TGTGCCATCAGTGCGTCGCTGACTAGAGCCTACGAGCAGTACTTC. This translates into CAISASLTRAYEQYF.